This TCR beta chain was captured in a study of cytomegalovirus exposure and HLA in healthy donors. Findings of the study overall: TCR beta sequences reportedly predicted most subjects' HLA-A and HLA-B alleles accurately. For most TCR beta V segments, an earlier analysis put the productive rate at about 87% or about 30% of the time. V- and J-gene trimming of TCR beta was linked (in a later analysis) to a missense DCLRE1C variant.

PCR involved 60 Vbeta and 13 Jbeta primers. Sequencing used immunoSEQ multiplex PCR; TCRdb keeps in-frame clones, though not all of them. Of roughly 120,000 clones in the sample, approximately 76% were seen once. About this clone: Its antigen is undetermined.

From germline, CDR1 is SGHTA and CDR2 FQGTGA. V lost 5 bases and J lost 2; bases outside the gene matches: 9. The CDR3 extends over 15 amino acids. Material for sequencing was PBMCs. The TCR comes from a woman in her forties or fifties in good health and CMV-seropositive. The chain employs TRBV7-3 and TRBJ2-7, with 7 bases identical to TRBD2. Here the CDR3 DNA reads TGTGCCAGCAGCAGTCCTAGCGGTCCTCCCTACGAGCAGTACTTC. Protein sequence: CASSSPSGPPYEQYF.